This T cell receptor beta chain was observed in a study of CD8 T cells in ankylosing spondylitis. This clonotype was seen many times. What it binds is not known. General study results and limits: Disease-linked clones had a CD8+ phenotype and relatively low frequency in peripheral blood.

TCRdb re-called the 5' RACE reads through MiXCR, storing one row per CDR3 protein. The sample carries some 130,000 distinct CDR3 sequences, roughly 6.6% recorded once. The sequencing sample was made of blood, either unsorted or a sorted T cell fraction (not recorded which). The sequence derives from a female donor with ankylosing spondylitis or in good health (not recorded which).

The CDR3 spells CASSLNAYNEQFF. The CDR3 DNA reads TGTGCCAGCAGCTTAAACGCCTACAATGAGCAGTTCTTC. This chain connects TRBV7-2 to TRBJ2-1; D unresolved. In germline, CDR1 is SGHTA, CDR2 FQGNSA. The CDR3 is made up of 13 amino acids. V shed 2 bases and J shed 2 bases, with 4 bases lying between them. Drawing the rest from reference TRBV7-2 and TRBJ2-1, the complete variable domain is GAGVSQSPSNKVTEKGKDVELRCDPISGHTALYWYRQSLGQGLEFLIYFQGNSAPDKSGLPSDRFSAERTGGSVSTLTIQRTQQEDSAVYLCASSLNAYNEQFFGPGTRLTVL.